These T cell receptor beta chains were read from a single sample in a study of T cells after yellow fever vaccination. MiXCR, applied by TCRdb to the 5' RACE reads, yields one record per CDR3 protein. Of roughly 300,000 distinct CDR3 sequences listed, around 8.1% are singletons. The specimen was PBMCs, collected approximately 47 days after the first yellow fever vaccination. The receptors derive from a man in his late teens or twenties who received the YFV17D yellow fever vaccine. The CDR3 runs from the conserved cysteine through the conserved F or W. The order of the fields is CDR3 DNA, CDR3 protein, D gene, J gene, clone size, V gene. The D gene is left open where the match is weak. Part of the rows lack a size; the others show once, few, many or a class for expanded clones.

cdr3_nt: TGTGCCACCAGCGCCCCAGGGAGGGAAGAAGAAAAACTGTTTTTT
cdr3_aa: CATSAPGREEEKLFF
d_call: -
j_call: TRBJ1-4
clone_size: many
v_call: TRBV15

cdr3_nt: TGCAGTGCTAGAGCGGCGCCTTACGCCATATATTTT
cdr3_aa: CSARAAPYAIYF
d_call: -
j_call: TRBJ1-3
clone_size: -
v_call: TRBV20-1

cdr3_nt: TGTGCCAGCTCACCAAGAACAGATGATGAGCAGTTCTTC
cdr3_aa: CASSPRTDDEQFF
d_call: -
j_call: TRBJ2-1
clone_size: -
v_call: TRBV18

cdr3_nt: TGTGCCAGCAGCCCAGGGGGGCTCCGCTTCGGAGAGACCCAGTACTTC
cdr3_aa: CASSPGGLRFGETQYF
d_call: -
j_call: TRBJ2-5
clone_size: few
v_call: TRBV7-9

cdr3_nt: TGTGCCAGCAGCTTAACCGCCGGATGGAACACTGAAGCTTTCTTT
cdr3_aa: CASSLTAGWNTEAFF
d_call: -
j_call: TRBJ1-1
clone_size: few
v_call: TRBV7-2

cdr3_nt: TGTGCCAGCAGTTTAGGGCTCGCCGAGTTCTTC
cdr3_aa: CASSLGLAEFF
d_call: -
j_call: TRBJ2-1
clone_size: few
v_call: TRBV12-3/TRBV12-4

cdr3_nt: TGTGCCAGCAGCCCCCAGACAGGGGGCATCACTGAAGCTTTCTTT
cdr3_aa: CASSPQTGGITEAFF
d_call: TRBD1
j_call: TRBJ1-1
clone_size: -
v_call: TRBV3-1

cdr3_nt: TGTGCCAGCAGTTTGGCTCGGGGGGGCGGAGAGACCCAGTACTTC
cdr3_aa: CASSLARGGGETQYF
d_call: TRBD2
j_call: TRBJ2-5
clone_size: -
v_call: TRBV27

cdr3_nt: TGCGCCAGCAGCACACAGGGAGAGGGCTACAATGAGCAGTTCTTC
cdr3_aa: CASSTQGEGYNEQFF
d_call: -
j_call: TRBJ2-1
clone_size: many
v_call: TRBV5-1

cdr3_nt: TGTGCCATCAGTGAGTCCGGGAGCGGGAACACTGAAGCTTTCTTT
cdr3_aa: CAISESGSGNTEAFF
d_call: -
j_call: TRBJ1-1
clone_size: -
v_call: TRBV10-3

cdr3_nt: TGTGCCACCAGCAGGGACACCTACAATGAGCAGTTCTTC
cdr3_aa: CATSRDTYNEQFF
d_call: -
j_call: TRBJ2-1
clone_size: -
v_call: TRBV15

cdr3_nt: TGTGCCAGCGGACCCGGGACTCTAAACATTCAGTACTTC
cdr3_aa: CASGPGTLNIQYF
d_call: -
j_call: TRBJ2-4
clone_size: -
v_call: TRBV27

cdr3_nt: TGTGCCAGCAGTTACACTTCTACAGGGCAAGATGGAGCTTTCTTT
cdr3_aa: CASSYTSTGQDGAFF
d_call: -
j_call: TRBJ1-1
clone_size: -
v_call: TRBV6-5

cdr3_nt: TGTGCCAGCAGTGTACGGAACTCCTACGAGCAGTACTTC
cdr3_aa: CASSVRNSYEQYF
d_call: -
j_call: TRBJ2-7
clone_size: -
v_call: TRBV2

cdr3_nt: TGTGCCAGCAGCCCAGGACTGGGGACAGATACGCAGTATTTT
cdr3_aa: CASSPGLGTDTQYF
d_call: -
j_call: TRBJ2-3
clone_size: many
v_call: TRBV5-4

cdr3_nt: TGCGCCAGCAGCCCAATTGGGACCAAGAACACCGGGGAGCTGTTTTTT
cdr3_aa: CASSPIGTKNTGELFF
d_call: -
j_call: TRBJ2-2
clone_size: -
v_call: TRBV4-1

cdr3_nt: TGTGCCATCAGTGAGCCTATTTCGGGGGGGAACACTGAAGCTTTCTTT
cdr3_aa: CAISEPISGGNTEAFF
d_call: -
j_call: TRBJ1-1
clone_size: -
v_call: TRBV10-3

cdr3_nt: TGCGCCAGCAGCTTGGGCCAGGTTGTCGCTGAAGCTTACTTT
cdr3_aa: CASSLGQVVAEAYF
d_call: -
j_call: TRBJ1-1
clone_size: -
v_call: TRBV5-1

cdr3_nt: TGTGCCAGCAGTTTGGGGACTAGCGGATCGAGCTCCTACAATGAGCAGTTCTTC
cdr3_aa: CASSLGTSGSSSYNEQFF
d_call: TRBD2
j_call: TRBJ2-1
clone_size: -
v_call: TRBV12-3/TRBV12-4

cdr3_nt: TGTGCCAGCAGACGAGACAGATATGGCTACACCTTC
cdr3_aa: CASRRDRYGYTF
d_call: -
j_call: TRBJ1-2
clone_size: few
v_call: TRBV6-2/TRBV6-3

cdr3_nt: TGTGCCAGCAGTTACAAGGGGGAGAACACTGAAGCTTTCTTT
cdr3_aa: CASSYKGENTEAFF
d_call: -
j_call: TRBJ1-1
clone_size: few
v_call: TRBV6-5

cdr3_nt: TGTGCCAGCGCCAGGATCCGGGTGAACACCGGGGAGCTGTTTTTT
cdr3_aa: CASARIRVNTGELFF
d_call: -
j_call: TRBJ2-2
clone_size: many
v_call: TRBV28

cdr3_nt: TGCAGTGCTAGAGACCAACTAGCGGGGGGGCCTACCGGGGAGCTGTTTTTT
cdr3_aa: CSARDQLAGGPTGELFF
d_call: TRBD2
j_call: TRBJ2-2
clone_size: -
v_call: TRBV20-1

cdr3_nt: TGTGCCAGCAGCCCGACGTCCTTCTACGAGCAGTACTTC
cdr3_aa: CASSPTSFYEQYF
d_call: -
j_call: TRBJ2-7
clone_size: -
v_call: TRBV7-9

cdr3_nt: TGTGCCAGCACTCAAACTGGGACAGGACTCTACGAGCAGTACTTC
cdr3_aa: CASTQTGTGLYEQYF
d_call: TRBD1
j_call: TRBJ2-7
clone_size: many
v_call: TRBV12-3/TRBV12-4

cdr3_nt: TGCGCCAGCAGCCATGACGGACTAGTAAACACCGGGGAGCTGTTTTTT
cdr3_aa: CASSHDGLVNTGELFF
d_call: TRBD2
j_call: TRBJ2-2
clone_size: few
v_call: TRBV4-1

cdr3_nt: TGTGCCAGCAGCCCTATGGCTAGCGCAACTAGCACAGATACGCAGTATTTT
cdr3_aa: CASSPMASATSTDTQYF
d_call: -
j_call: TRBJ2-3
clone_size: -
v_call: TRBV7-8

cdr3_nt: TGCGCCAGCAGTCAATCAACTAGCGGGGAAAGCACAGATACGCAGTATTTT
cdr3_aa: CASSQSTSGESTDTQYF
d_call: TRBD2
j_call: TRBJ2-3
clone_size: once
v_call: TRBV23-1

cdr3_nt: TGTGCCAGCAGTCCACAGGGTTCTGAAGCTTTCTTT
cdr3_aa: CASSPQGSEAFF
d_call: -
j_call: TRBJ1-1
clone_size: many
v_call: TRBV12-3/TRBV12-4

cdr3_nt: TGTGCCAGCAGCCGGGTGGTGAACACTGAAGCTTTCTTT
cdr3_aa: CASSRVVNTEAFF
d_call: -
j_call: TRBJ1-1
clone_size: few
v_call: TRBV7-9

cdr3_nt: TGCGCCAGCAGTGAGTCGGTTTGGCAGATGGACACAGATACGCAGTATTTT
cdr3_aa: CASSESVWQMDTDTQYF
d_call: -
j_call: TRBJ2-3
clone_size: few
v_call: TRBV10-1

cdr3_nt: TGTGCCACCAACAGGGTCGCCGGGGCCACCGGGGAGCTGTTTTTT
cdr3_aa: CATNRVAGATGELFF
d_call: -
j_call: TRBJ2-2
clone_size: -
v_call: TRBV5-4

cdr3_nt: TGTGCCAGCACCCCGACAGGAATCAATCAGCCCCAGCATTTT
cdr3_aa: CASTPTGINQPQHF
d_call: -
j_call: TRBJ1-5
clone_size: few
v_call: TRBV12-3/TRBV12-4

cdr3_nt: TGCGCCAGCAGCTTGTTCCCCAGCAATGAGCAGTTCTTC
cdr3_aa: CASSLFPSNEQFF
d_call: -
j_call: TRBJ2-1
clone_size: -
v_call: TRBV5-1

cdr3_nt: TGCAGCGGTCAAGGGGGGGGCGGGGCCGCTTTCTTT
cdr3_aa: CSGQGGGGAAFF
d_call: -
j_call: TRBJ1-1
clone_size: few
v_call: TRBV29-1

cdr3_nt: TGCGCCAGCAGTTATGAAAGGACCAAACTGTTTTTT
cdr3_aa: CASSYERTKLFF
d_call: -
j_call: TRBJ1-4
clone_size: -
v_call: TRBV5-1

cdr3_nt: TGCGCCAGCAGCCCTGGAGATTTTTCCTATGGCTACACCTTC
cdr3_aa: CASSPGDFSYGYTF
d_call: -
j_call: TRBJ1-2
clone_size: many
v_call: TRBV5-1

cdr3_nt: TGCAGTGCTTTTCAGGGCAGCAATCAGCCCCAGCATTTT
cdr3_aa: CSAFQGSNQPQHF
d_call: -
j_call: TRBJ1-5
clone_size: few
v_call: TRBV20-1

cdr3_nt: TGTGCCAGCAGTGAACTGGGCAATCAGCCCCAGCATTTT
cdr3_aa: CASSELGNQPQHF
d_call: -
j_call: TRBJ1-5
clone_size: -
v_call: TRBV6-1

cdr3_nt: TGTGCCAGCAGTTTTAACTGGGGTAACTATGGCTACACCTTC
cdr3_aa: CASSFNWGNYGYTF
d_call: -
j_call: TRBJ1-2
clone_size: -
v_call: TRBV12-3/TRBV12-4

cdr3_nt: TGTGCCAGCAGCCTTTATCTCCTCCATGGCAATGAGCAGTTCTTC
cdr3_aa: CASSLYLLHGNEQFF
d_call: -
j_call: TRBJ2-1
clone_size: few
v_call: TRBV11-2

cdr3_nt: TGTGCCAGCAGCTTAAGACAGGATAGAAGCACCATATATTTT
cdr3_aa: CASSLRQDRSTIYF
d_call: -
j_call: TRBJ1-3
clone_size: -
v_call: TRBV5-5

cdr3_nt: TGCGCCAGCACTCATCGAGTCGGGACAGACCTGGGGGGCTACACCTTC
cdr3_aa: CASTHRVGTDLGGYTF
d_call: TRBD1
j_call: TRBJ1-2
clone_size: -
v_call: TRBV4-1

cdr3_nt: TGTGCCAGCAGCTTCGGTCCCAGCTCCTACGAGCAGTACTTC
cdr3_aa: CASSFGPSSYEQYF
d_call: -
j_call: TRBJ2-7
clone_size: -
v_call: TRBV11-2

cdr3_nt: TGTGCCAGCATGAGGCGGGGGGGCTGGGAGACCCAGTACTTC
cdr3_aa: CASMRRGGWETQYF
d_call: TRBD2
j_call: TRBJ2-5
clone_size: -
v_call: TRBV12-3/TRBV12-4

cdr3_nt: TGTGCCAGCAGCCTGCAAAGCGCCGGGACAGGGAGCACCGGGGAGCTGTTTTTT
cdr3_aa: CASSLQSAGTGSTGELFF
d_call: TRBD1
j_call: TRBJ2-2
clone_size: -
v_call: TRBV5-5

cdr3_nt: TGTGCCAGCAGCTTGTGGACAGGGAAGAACACTGAAGCTTTCTTT
cdr3_aa: CASSLWTGKNTEAFF
d_call: TRBD1
j_call: TRBJ1-1
clone_size: few
v_call: TRBV7-9

cdr3_nt: TGCGCCAGCAGACCCGACCAGAACACTGAAGCTTTCTTT
cdr3_aa: CASRPDQNTEAFF
d_call: -
j_call: TRBJ1-1
clone_size: few
v_call: TRBV5-1

cdr3_nt: TGTGCCAGCAGCCAGTCCGAGCGGCTACAAGAGACCCAGTACTTC
cdr3_aa: CASSQSERLQETQYF
d_call: -
j_call: TRBJ2-5
clone_size: many
v_call: TRBV11-2

cdr3_nt: TGTGCCAGCAGCCCCGACGTGGGACAGGGACCATCTGGAAACACCATATATTTT
cdr3_aa: CASSPDVGQGPSGNTIYF
d_call: TRBD1
j_call: TRBJ1-3
clone_size: few
v_call: TRBV3-1

cdr3_nt: TGCGCCAGCAGCCCAACTAGCGGCAAAAAAGAGACCCAGTACTTC
cdr3_aa: CASSPTSGKKETQYF
d_call: TRBD2
j_call: TRBJ2-5
clone_size: many
v_call: TRBV5-1

cdr3_nt: TGTGCCAGCAGCCCGGACAGGACCCGCTCTGAAGCTTTCTTT
cdr3_aa: CASSPDRTRSEAFF
d_call: TRBD1
j_call: TRBJ1-1
clone_size: few
v_call: TRBV12-3/TRBV12-4

cdr3_nt: TGCGCCAGCAGCTTGGTGGCCGCCCGGGATGAGCAGTTCTTC
cdr3_aa: CASSLVAARDEQFF
d_call: -
j_call: TRBJ2-1
clone_size: few
v_call: TRBV5-1

cdr3_nt: TGCGCCAGCAGCTTGGGGCTGGGCGAAGAGACCCAGTACTTC
cdr3_aa: CASSLGLGEETQYF
d_call: -
j_call: TRBJ2-5
clone_size: -
v_call: TRBV5-1